Reported below is one T cell receptor (beta chain). Its antigen is currently unknown. Replicate PCRs run on sorted subsets employed roughly 190 ng DNA, about 27,000 T cell genomes. Repertoires were generated with immunoSEQ multiplex PCR, while TCRdb's copy carries only in-frame clones and drops some. Of fewer than 1 million clones in the sample, roughly 96% are singletons; the top ten hold less than 0.25%. This record belongs to a study of shared clonotypes between healthy human individuals. The overall study: Donors were a couple of women and a few men aged 18 to 49. Whole-study results and caveats: Compared with memory subsets, naive subsets generally had larger estimated richness. Genetic and exposure-history diversity was limited by the few donors.

J lost 4 bases, V lost 5 bases, and 4 bases had no gene match. Germline lookup yields CDR1 SGHVS and CDR2 FNYEAQ. CDR3 length: 16 amino acids. CD45RO-negative CD8 cells positively selected for CCR7 made up the naive population, which excluded terminally differentiated effector memory CD45RA+ cells. The clonotype originates from a man aged 25-45 years in good health. Sequencing was carried out using naive CD8+ T cells sorted from blood. The V gene is TRBV7-6, the J gene TRBJ2-1, with 14 bases aligning to TRBD2. The CDR3 coding sequence is TGTGCCAGCAGCCCTCGGACTAGCGGGAGGTACAATGAGCAGTTCTTC. Protein sequence: CASSPRTSGRYNEQFF.